This TCR beta chain appears in the sequencing data of a study of cytomegalovirus exposure and HLA in healthy donors. Study findings and constraints: V segments that were indistinguishable, TRBV6-2 and TRBV6-3 among them, were omitted from analysis. The investigators catalogued 150 to 200 TCR beta chains as cytomegalovirus-associated. A likely sequencing artifact accounted for one observed cluster of highly shared sequence variants.

Worth noting for this clone: Its antigen is unidentified.

V lost 6 bases and J 1 base, leaving 13 bases between the germline ends. The CDR3 has 14 amino acids. Germline V CDR1 and CDR2: SQVTM, ANQGSEA. Primers included in the PCR were 60 Vbeta and 13 Jbeta primers. This table comes from immunoSEQ multiplex PCR, and its TCRdb copy is limited to in-frame clones, with some not included. This repertoire shows some 180,000 clones, approximately 80% found once; its top ten account for 1.1% to 1.5%. This TCR was recovered from a girl aged 10 to 17 in good health and CMV-seropositive. Source material: PBMCs. V gene TRBV29-1 combines with J gene TRBJ2-1; a weak D match, TRBD1 (6 bases). CDR3 DNA: TGCAGCGTCCCCAGGGGCGGGTCCTACAATGAGCAGTTCTTC. Its protein product is CSVPRGGSYNEQFF.